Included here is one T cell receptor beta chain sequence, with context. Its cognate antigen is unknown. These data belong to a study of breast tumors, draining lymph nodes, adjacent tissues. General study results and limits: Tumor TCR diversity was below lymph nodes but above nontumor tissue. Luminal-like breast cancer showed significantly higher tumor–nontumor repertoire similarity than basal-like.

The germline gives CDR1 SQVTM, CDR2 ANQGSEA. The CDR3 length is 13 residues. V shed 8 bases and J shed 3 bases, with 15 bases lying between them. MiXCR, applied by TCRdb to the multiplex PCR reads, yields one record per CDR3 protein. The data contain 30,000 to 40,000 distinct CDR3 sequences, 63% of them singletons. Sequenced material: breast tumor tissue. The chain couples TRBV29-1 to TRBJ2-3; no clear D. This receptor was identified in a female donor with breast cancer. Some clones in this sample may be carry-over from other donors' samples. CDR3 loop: CSSFGGATDTQYF. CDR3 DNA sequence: TGCAGCTCCTTCGGCGGAGCAACAGATACGCAGTATTTT.